One and the same sample provided the 9 T cell receptor beta chains below, sequenced in a study of blood T cells in healthy people across ages (dated by TCRdb to the mid-2010s). Receptors were amplified or captured by 5' RACE. TCRdb shows the sequencer as Illumina HiSeq 2500. A second PCR of roughly 6 to 11 cycles was run with a J-beta primer mix and a sample-barcoded 5' primer. The public reads were reprocessed in TCRdb via fastp at Q25 and MiXCR, keeping in-frame beta chains. Identical CDR3 protein sequences are pooled into one entry, listed with their most common genes and DNA. The sample records 1.5 million to 2 million distinct CDR3 sequences, around half of which are singletons. The ten largest account for approximately 2% of the sample. The sequenced material came from blood. All receptors derive from a woman aged 40 to 50 in good health.

The chain recombines TRBV6-6 with TRBJ1-6; D unclear. The CDR3 spans 15 residues. Between the trimmed V and J ends, which lost 0 bases and 4 bases, there was a span of 7 bases. In germline, CDR1 is MNHNY, CDR2 SVGAGI (reference sequence). The DNA for the CDR3 is TGTGCCAGCAGTTACTCTCCCGATTATAATTCACCCCTCCACTTT. Protein product: CASSYSPDYNSPLHF.

The sample holds a few counts of this clonotype. The chain carries TRBV27 and TRBJ2-5; TRBD2 aligns across 14 bases. The J call is doubtful: the DNA matches TRBJ2-7 better. The CDR3 contains 19 residues. CDR1 and CDR2 from the germline V gene are MNHEY and SMNVEV (reference sequence). DNA of the CDR3: TGTGCCAGCAGTCCCCGACTAGCGGGGGGGTTCGCGTCGAACTACGAGCAGTACTTC. This gives the protein CASSPRLAGGFASNYEQYF.

This clonotype was picked up a small number of times. The V gene is TRBV5-1, the J gene TRBJ2-4; D uncertain. This CDR3 contains 16 residues. Deletions cut 0 bases from V and 1 base from J, with 11 bases between. Looked up from germline, CDR1 is SGHRS and CDR2 is YFSETQ. DNA for the CDR3: TGCGCCAGCAGCTTGGCCACTACCATCGCCAAAAACATTCAGTACTTC. Its protein is CASSLATTIAKNIQYF.

This clonotype is a singleton in its sample. At one boundary the junction diverges from the germline segment, which might be a read error. The rearrangement uses TRBV7-2 and TRBJ2-7; D gene ambiguous. This CDR3 contains 13 residues. Germline values: CDR1 SGHTA, CDR2 FQGNSA. The CDR3 sequence is CASSFSPSYERYF. The CDR3 bases are TGTGCCAGCAGCTTCTCCCCCAGCTACGAGCGGTACTTC.

This rearrangement joins TRBV6-6 to TRBJ1-6; 7 bases line up with TRBD1. V was clipped by 10 bases and J by 6 bases; unmatched bases: 6. Looked up from germline, CDR1 is MNHNY and CDR2 is SVGAGI (reference sequence). The CDR3 covers 13 residues. The CDR3, as DNA: TGTGCCATTTCGCAGGGGGGTAATTCACCCCTCCACTTT. It encodes CAISQGGNSPLHF.

This chain links TRBV20-1 with TRBJ2-1; D might be TRBD2 (6 bases). The germline V gene encodes CDR1 DFQATT and CDR2 SNEGSKA (reference sequence). The length of the CDR3 is 16 residues. The V and J ends lost 6 bases and 2 bases respectively, with 20 bases between them. The DNA of the CDR3 is TGCAGTGCCCTCCGTCGGGGGACGACGACCTACAATGAGCAGTTCTTC. It translates to CSALRRGTTTYNEQFF.

About this clonotype itself: An end of the junction does not agree with germline; a read error may underlie this. The rearrangement links TRBV12-3 or TRBV12-4 to TRBJ2-7; 9 positions match TRBD1. The CDR3 is 14 amino acids. The CDR3 region has the DNA TGTGCCAGCACAAGGGACAGGGCCCCCTACGAGCGGTACTTC. Its protein product is CASTRDRAPYERYF.

The chain has TRBV7-3 and TRBJ2-3; TRBD2 is a possible D gene (7 bases). CDR1 is SGHTA, CDR2 FQGTGA, per germline. The CDR3 consists of 16 residues. The V end was cut by 2 bases, the J end by 2 bases, with 14 bases between. The CDR3 loop reads CASSLFAGAVTDTQYF. The CDR3 DNA reads TGTGCCAGCAGCTTATTCGCGGGGGCCGTCACAGATACGCAGTATTTT.

This clonotype came up once. The V gene is TRBV20-1, the J gene TRBJ2-3, with 9 bases matching TRBD1. The length of the CDR3 is 14 residues. V shed 5 bases, J shed 12 bases, and the junction held 15 bases outside the gene matches. Germline V gives CDR1 DFQATT, CDR2 SNEGSKA (reference sequence). The CDR3: CSARRDRAAETQYF. Here the CDR3 DNA reads TGCAGTGCTCGCCGGGACAGGGCGGCAGAGACACAGTATTTT.